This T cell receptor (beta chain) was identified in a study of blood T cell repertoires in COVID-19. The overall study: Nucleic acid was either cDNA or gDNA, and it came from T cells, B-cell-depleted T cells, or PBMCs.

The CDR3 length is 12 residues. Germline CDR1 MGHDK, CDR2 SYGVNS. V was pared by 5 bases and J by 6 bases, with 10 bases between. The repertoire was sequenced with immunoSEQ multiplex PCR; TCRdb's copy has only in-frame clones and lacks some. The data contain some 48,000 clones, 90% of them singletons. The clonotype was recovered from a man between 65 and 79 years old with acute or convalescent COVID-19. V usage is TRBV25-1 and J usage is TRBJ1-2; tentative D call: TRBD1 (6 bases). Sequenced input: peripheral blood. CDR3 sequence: CASSPRGHGYTF. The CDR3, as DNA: TGTGCCAGCAGTCCCAGGGGCCATGGCTACACCTTC.